The 3 T cell receptor beta chains below come from one sample, sequenced in a study of T-cell memory formation after mild COVID-19. MiXCR, run by TCRdb on the 5' RACE reads, gives a single entry per CDR3 protein. The table shows some 250,000 distinct CDR3 sequences, with more than 15% occurring only once. Sequenced sample: PBMCs or a T cell subset sorted from them (not recorded which). The source of these receptors is a man younger than 35 who had mild COVID-19 (a few samples of this study predate the infection). Cell type and time point are not known.

The V and J genes are TRBV5-1 and TRBJ2-5; D unresolved. From germline, CDR1 is SGHRS and CDR2 YFSETQ. The CDR3 spans 12 residues. Trimming stripped 4 bases from V and 2 bases from J, with 6 bases between. The CDR3 DNA reads as TGCGCCAGCAGCCACGGACAAGAGACCCAGTACTTC. Its translation is CASSHGQETQYF. Supplemented by reference TRBV5-1 and TRBJ2-5, the full variable domain reads KAGVTQTPRYLIKTRGQQVTLSCSPISGHRSVSWYQQTPGQGLQFLFEYFSETQRNKGNFPGRFSGRQFSNSRSEMNVSTLELGDSALYLCASSHGQETQYFGPGTRLLVL.

The chain's CDR3 is CASSQDLVGGNQPQHF. CDR3 DNA sequence: TGCGCCAGCAGCCAAGATCTCGTAGGGGGTAATCAGCCCCAGCATTTT. This chain uses TRBV4-3 with TRBJ1-5; D possibly corresponds to TRBD1 (6 bases). Trimming cost V 0 bases and J 4 bases, with 13 bases left between them. Germline CDR1 is LGHNA and CDR2 is YSLEER. This CDR3 is built from 16 residues.

This clonotype turned up a few times. V is TRBV5-1 and J is TRBJ2-3; D possibly corresponds to TRBD2 (5 bases). The CDR3 length is 14 residues. Germline V gene lookup returns CDR1 SGHRS and CDR2 YFSETQ. V gave up 0 bases and J gave up 10 bases, with 15 bases separating them. In nucleotides, the CDR3 is TGCGCCAGCAGCTTGGCCAGAGCAGGACTTGCGCAGTATTTT. This codes for CASSLARAGLAQYF. Complete variable domain (other parts from reference TRBV5-1 and TRBJ2-3): KAGVTQTPRYLIKTRGQQVTLSCSPISGHRSVSWYQQTPGQGLQFLFEYFSETQRNKGNFPGRFSGRQFSNSRSEMNVSTLELGDSALYLCASSLARAGLAQYFGPGTRLTVL.